There are many counts of the clone carrying this T cell receptor (beta chain). The sample originates from a study of T cell repertoires in cytomegalovirus infection. Study in general: Public TCR beta signatures provided an indication of both CMV infection and a matching HLA type.

TCRdb passed the reads through MiXCR, listing each CDR3 protein once. The sample records about 200,000 distinct CDR3 sequences, 7.5% to 10% being singletons. V lost 5 bases, J lost 6 bases, and 23 bases lay in between. This CDR3 spans 17 amino acids. CDR1 and CDR2 from the germline V gene are MDHEN and SYDVKM. The sequenced sample was PBMCs. The chain carries TRBV28 and TRBJ1-5; perhaps TRBD1 as D (5 bases). This sequence was found in a human donor in good health (CMV status not recorded). Some clones in this sample may be carry-over from other donors' samples. This CDR3 is CASSGGVGDLGAQPQHF. The CDR3 coding sequence is TGTGCCAGCAGTGGGGGGGTAGGGGACTTAGGCGCTCAGCCCCAGCATTTT.